These 25 T cell receptor beta chains were sequenced from one sample in a study of beta chain features in type 1 diabetes. The sequenced template was cDNA made from the entire isolated RNA. Sequenced by immunoSEQ multiplex PCR; TCRdb stores in-frame clones only, minus some. This table has 200,000 to 250,000 clones, less than 15% appearing once. The sample consisted of naive CD4+ T cells from blood. The source is a woman aged 40 to 49 in good health.

V usage is TRBV19 and J usage is TRBJ1-1; D perhaps matches TRBD1 (6 bases). CDR1 is LNHDA, CDR2 SQIVND, per germline (reference sequence). V was pared by 3 bases and J by 11 bases, with 19 bases between. The CDR3 runs 14 residues. The CDR3 reads CASSITGNRDKAFF. CDR3 sequence (DNA): TGTGCCAGTAGTATTACCGGAAACCGGGACAAGGCTTTCTTT.

V gene TRBV19 combines with J gene TRBJ2-5, with 14 nucleotides matching TRBD2. V was pared by 5 bases and J by 1 base, with 3 bases of the junction left unmatched. Germline-derived CDR1 and CDR2 are LNHDA and SQIVND (reference sequence). The CDR3 contains 16 residues. The CDR3, as DNA: TGTGCCAGTAGTCCCGGGACTAGCGGGGGCCAAGAGACCCAGTACTTC. Translation: CASSPGTSGGQETQYF.

Only a few counts were recorded for this clone. The rearrangement uses TRBV2 and TRBJ2-2; 8 bases line up with TRBD1. CDR3 length: 15 amino acids. The trim removed 7 bases at V and 2 bases at J, leaving 6 bases unmatched. Looked up from germline, CDR1 is SNHLY and CDR2 is FYNNEI. The chain's CDR3 is CASNRQGINTGELFF. The CDR3 DNA reads as TGTGCCAGCAACCGACAGGGGATAAACACCGGGGAGCTGTTTTTT.

A few counts support this clone. The chain links TRBV27 to TRBJ1-1; no clear D. The CDR3 loop spans 12 amino acids. The ends were cut back, 9 bases at V and 1 base at J, with 9 bases in the middle. The germline V gene encodes CDR1 MNHEY and CDR2 SMNVEV (reference sequence). The CDR3 coding sequence is TGTGCCAGTGGGAGGGAGAACACTGAAGCTTTCTTT. This codes for CASGRENTEAFF.

This clone was detected a few times. This sequence joins TRBV10-3 and TRBJ2-2; maybe TRBD1 (7 bases). The CDR3 is 13 residues long. V lost 6 bases to trimming and J lost 5 bases, with 10 bases between them. The germline CDR1 and CDR2 sequences are ENHRY and SYGVKD. In nucleotides, the CDR3 is TGTGCCATCAGGGAGGGGGCAACCGGGGAGCTGTTTTTT. Its translation: CAIREGATGELFF.

This chain links TRBV27 with TRBJ1-6; D is ambiguous. The V end lost 3 bases, the J end lost 0 bases, and 9 bases lay between the germline ends. This CDR3 has 16 amino acids. CDR1 MNHEY and CDR2 SMNVEV come from the germline V gene (reference sequence). CDR3: CASSFEQSSYNSPLHF. The CDR3 region has the DNA TGTGCCAGCAGTTTTGAACAGAGCTCCTATAATTCACCCCTCCACTTT.

This clone was detected only once. Here the CDR3 reads CASRTGENSPLHF. For the CDR3, the DNA is TGTGCCAGCCGGACAGGGGAGAACTCACCCCTCCACTTT. The V gene is TRBV6-5, the J gene TRBJ1-6, with 9 bases fitting TRBD1. V dropped 8 bases and J dropped 10; count of bases not matched to a gene: 6. Looked up from germline, CDR1 is MNHEY and CDR2 is SVGAGI. This CDR3 comprises 13 residues.

The gene calls are TRBV19 and TRBJ2-7, with 7 bases fitting TRBD2. From germline, CDR1 is LNHDA and CDR2 SQIVND (reference sequence). CDR3 length: 14 residues. After removal of 7 bases from V and 2 bases from J, the junction contained 8 bases not matched to a gene. The CDR3 region is CASMGQRGPYEQYF. The CDR3 DNA follows: TGTGCCAGTATGGGGCAGCGGGGACCCTACGAGCAGTACTTC.

The genes are TRBV5-1 and TRBJ2-5; tentative D call: TRBD2 (5 bases). CDR3 length: 14 residues. V lost 4 bases and J lost 5, with 15 bases in between. Germline V lookup: CDR1 SGHRS, CDR2 YFSETQ. CDR3 coding DNA: TGCGCCAGCAGCGGGCGGACTCCTCTGGAGACCCAGTACTTC. It encodes CASSGRTPLETQYF.

This clone was picked up a small number of times. This sequence joins TRBV6-5 and TRBJ1-2, with D possibly matching TRBD1 (6 bases). The CDR3 consists of 13 residues. With 2 bases removed from V and 4 bases from J, the gap between germline ends came to 8 bases. Germline V lookup: CDR1 MNHEY, CDR2 SVGAGI. CDR3 bases: TGTGCCAGCAGTTACACAGGGACCTATGGCTACACCTTC. Amino acid sequence: CASSYTGTYGYTF.

The chain combines TRBV11-2 with TRBJ2-1, with 10 nucleotides matching TRBD2. CDR3 length equals 16 residues. V lost 4 bases and J lost 7; bases outside the gene matches: 10. Looked up from germline, CDR1 is SGHAT and CDR2 is FQNNGV. CDR3 in amino acids: CASSSGSSGGGNEQFF. The CDR3 DNA reads as TGTGCCAGCAGCTCGGGTTCTAGCGGGGGTGGGAATGAGCAGTTCTTC.

This clone was seen only a few times. J is TRBJ2-5 and V is TRBV2; 8 positions agree with TRBD1. The trim removed 8 bases at V and 5 bases at J, leaving 1 base unmatched. This CDR3 contains 11 residues. Germline CDR1 SNHLY, CDR2 FYNNEI. The CDR3 region is CASRTGETQYF. The CDR3 DNA is TGTGCCAGCCGGACAGGGGAGACCCAGTACTTC. Supplemented by reference TRBV2 and TRBJ2-5, the full variable domain reads EPEVTQTPSHQVTQMGQEVILRCVPISNHLYFYWYRQILGQKVEFLVSFYNNEISEKSEIFDDQFSVERPDGSNFTLKIRSTKLEDSAMYFCASRTGETQYFGPGTRLLVL.

The chain has TRBV4-1 and TRBJ2-1, with D perhaps matching TRBD1 (7 bases). V lost 1 base and J lost 2, with 15 bases in between. The CDR3 length is 17 residues. Germline V gene data show CDR1 as MGHRA and CDR2 as YSYEKL. CDR3: CASSQVRGENPYNEQFF. DNA for the CDR3: TGCGCCAGCAGCCAAGTCAGGGGGGAGAACCCCTACAATGAGCAGTTCTTC.

This clone was counted a few times. The chain links TRBV27 to TRBJ1-6; no firm D call. V was shortened by 3 bases and J by 0 bases, with 9 bases between the two germline ends. The CDR3 is 16 residues long. CDR1 is MNHEY and CDR2 is SMNVEV in the germline V gene (reference sequence). The CDR3 DNA reads TGTGCCAGCAGTTTTGACGGGAGCTCCTATAATTCACCCCTCCACTTT. Its translation is CASSFDGSSYNSPLHF.

The rearrangement links TRBV2 to TRBJ1-2, with 11 bases matching TRBD1. Germline V gene sequence: CDR1 SNHLY, CDR2 FYNNEI. This CDR3 has 14 residues. The V gene end was trimmed by 4 bases and the J gene end by 5 bases; junction bases not matched to a gene: 3. The CDR3 loop is CASSGDRGDYGYTF. CDR3 DNA: TGTGCCAGCAGTGGGGACAGGGGGGATTATGGCTACACCTTC.

The rearrangement joins TRBV7-2 to TRBJ2-7; 9 bases match TRBD2. Germline trimming cut 5 bases from V and 3 bases from J; bases unmatched to any gene: 8. Germline values: CDR1 SGHTA, CDR2 FQGNSA. This CDR3 spans 15 amino acids. The DNA for the CDR3 is TGTGCCAGCAGCGGCCGACTAGCGGCGAACTACGAGCAGTACTTC. Translated: CASSGRLAANYEQYF.

The chain has TRBV5-8 and TRBJ1-5; a possible D gene is TRBD1 (6 bases). This CDR3 spans 15 amino acids. The germline V gene encodes CDR1 SGHTS and CDR2 YDEGEE. V was trimmed by 0 bases and J by 5 bases, leaving 12 bases between them. This CDR3 is CASSLARGGDQPQHF. The CDR3 nucleotides read TGTGCCAGCAGCTTGGCCCGGGGGGGCGATCAGCCCCAGCATTTT.

This chain links TRBV9 with TRBJ2-7, with 8 bases fitting TRBD1. Per germline, CDR1 SGDLS and CDR2 YYNGEE. This CDR3 is 15 amino acids long. J gave up 2 bases and V 4 bases, and 8 bases lay outside the gene matches. CDR3 coding DNA: TGTGCCAGCAGCCCAGAACCGACAGGGGCCTACGAGCAGTACTTC. Protein sequence: CASSPEPTGAYEQYF.

V gene TRBV29-1 combines with J gene TRBJ1-1; D might be TRBD1 (5 bases). Per germline, CDR1 SQVTM and CDR2 ANQGSEA. V shed 3 bases and J shed 4 bases, with 12 bases lying between them. The CDR3 extends over 13 amino acids. The CDR3, as DNA: TGCAGCGTTGAGCGCAGGGCTCTCACTGAAGCTTTCTTT. As protein: CSVERRALTEAFF.

This clone was detected a few times. The chain combines TRBV10-3 with TRBJ2-5; 10 nucleotides line up with TRBD2. CDR1 ENHRY and CDR2 SYGVKD come from the germline V gene. The CDR3 is 16 amino acids. Germline trimming cut 4 bases from V and 1 base from J; bases unmatched to any gene: 6. The CDR3 sequence is CAISVGLAGAQETQYF. The CDR3 coding sequence is TGTGCCATCAGTGTCGGGCTAGCGGGGGCCCAAGAGACCCAGTACTTC.

This clone was recorded a few times. The chain joins TRBV9 to TRBJ1-3; possibly TRBD1 for D (5 bases). Trimming cost V 4 bases and J 0 bases, with 23 bases left between them. This CDR3 spans 19 amino acids. Germline loops: CDR1 SGDLS, CDR2 YYNGEE. The DNA of the CDR3 is TGTGCCAGCAGCACCCTCTTCGGCTCATCGACAGACTCTGGAAACACCATATATTTT. Translation gives CASSTLFGSSTDSGNTIYF.

This clone was seen only a few times. The chain recombines TRBV5-1 with TRBJ2-1; 7 bases are shared with TRBD2. Germline-derived CDR1 and CDR2 are SGHRS and YFSETQ. V was clipped by 0 bases and J by 4 bases; unmatched bases: 7. The CDR3 length is 16 residues. CDR3 nucleotide sequence: TGCGCCAGCAGCTTGGCCCTACGGGGGGATTACAATGAGCAGTTCTTC. This sequence encodes CASSLALRGDYNEQFF. The whole variable domain, remainder taken from reference TRBV5-1 and TRBJ2-1, is KAGVTQTPRYLIKTRGQQVTLSCSPISGHRSVSWYQQTPGQGLQFLFEYFSETQRNKGNFPGRFSGRQFSNSRSEMNVSTLELGDSALYLCASSLALRGDYNEQFFGPGTRLTVL.

This clone was counted only a few times. The CDR3 DNA reads as TGTGCCAGCAGTCTGACCAGGGCTTCTAACTATGGCTACACCTTC. It encodes CASSLTRASNYGYTF. The chain combines TRBV5-6 with TRBJ1-2; tentatively, D is TRBD1 (5 bases). The ends were cut back, 5 bases at V and 0 bases at J, with 14 bases in the middle. This CDR3 region has 15 residues. Germline V gene lookup returns CDR1 SGHDT and CDR2 YYEEEE.

This chain uses TRBV5-6 with TRBJ1-1; weak D call: TRBD1 (5 bases). In germline, CDR1 is SGHDT, CDR2 YYEEEE. There are 13 residues in the CDR3. Trimming cost V 0 bases and J 4 bases, with 7 bases left between them. The chain's CDR3 is CASSLVDSTEAFF. Here the CDR3 DNA reads TGTGCCAGCAGCTTGGTCGACAGCACTGAAGCTTTCTTT.

The rearrangement links TRBV19 to TRBJ1-6; D not certain. Germline CDR1 LNHDA, CDR2 SQIVND (reference sequence). The CDR3 contains 14 residues. The ends were cut back, 3 bases at V and 7 bases at J, with 10 bases in the middle. DNA for the CDR3: TGTGCCAGTAGTATTTTTGCCGGGAATTCACCCCTCCACTTT. Its translation is CASSIFAGNSPLHF. Looking up the rest from reference TRBV19 and TRBJ1-6 gives the full variable domain: DGGITQSPKYLFRKEGQNVTLSCEQNLNHDAMYWYRQDPGQGLRLIYYSQIVNDFQKGDIAEGYSVSREKKESFPLTVTSAQKNPTAFYLCASSIFAGNSPLHFGNGTRLTVT.